The 32 T cell receptor beta chains reported below all come from one sample, sequenced in a study of T and B cells in COVID-19 patients. Multiplex PCR with BIOMED2 TRB-A/B primer pools amplified TRB rearrangements. TCRdb reanalysed the multiplex PCR reads using MiXCR and keeps one entry per CDR3 protein. The table lists more than 20,000 distinct CDR3 sequences, approximately 32% of them singletons. TRB was amplified from about 260-540 ng of blood genomic DNA. Material for sequencing was blood. Every receptor here comes from a human donor who had recovered from COVID-19.

This clonotype was counted many times. The chain couples TRBV18 to TRBJ2-7; D perhaps matches TRBD2 (5 bases). The CDR3 is 13 amino acids. CDR1 is KGHSH and CDR2 is LQKENI in the germline V gene. V gave up 6 bases and J gave up 3 bases, with 12 bases separating them. CDR3 sequence (DNA): TGTGCCAGCTCGAAAGGGAGTCACTACGAGCAGTACTTC. The encoded protein is CASSKGSHYEQYF.

This clonotype was counted many times. The gene calls are TRBV19 and TRBJ1-2; the match to TRBD1 covers 9 bases. The CDR3 loop spans 15 amino acids. V shed 3 bases and J 4 bases; nucleotides not matched to a gene: 6. The V gene's germline CDR1 is LNHDA and CDR2 SQIVND (reference sequence). The CDR3 spells CASSMDRGFAYGYTF. DNA of the CDR3: TGTGCCAGTAGTATGGACAGGGGTTTCGCCTATGGCTACACCTTC.

The chain is built from TRBV6-2 or TRBV6-3 and TRBJ1-2; 7 nucleotides align to TRBD1. The CDR3 sequence is 11 residues long. J lost 5 bases, V lost 10 bases, and 4 bases had no gene match. Germline CDR1 is MNHEY and CDR2 is SVGEGT. CDR3 DNA: TGTGCCACCTCGACAGGGTATGGCTACACCTTC. Translating it yields CATSTGYGYTF.

The V and J genes are TRBV20-1 and TRBJ2-1, with D perhaps TRBD2 (6 bases). CDR1 is DFQATT and CDR2 is SNEGSKA in the germline V gene (reference sequence). CDR3 length: 15 amino acids. V was cut by 3 bases and J by 10 bases, with 22 bases left in between. The CDR3 DNA reads TGCAGTGCTAGGTCGCTGGCACGGAGGGCTCAAGAGCAGTTCTTC. Translating gives CSARSLARRAQEQFF.

The chain has TRBV12-3 or TRBV12-4 and TRBJ2-7; no clear D gene. CDR3 length: 13 residues. V dropped 0 bases and J dropped 3 bases, with 6 bases sitting between them. In DNA form, the CDR3 reads TGTGCCAGCAGTTTAGCAGGTAACTACGAGCAGTACTTC. It is translated as CASSLAGNYEQYF.

This clonotype was detected many times. The rearrangement links TRBV19 to TRBJ2-4; 7 bases are a match to TRBD1. The CDR3 is 17 amino acids. V lost 3 bases to trimming and J lost 0 bases; unmatched junction nucleotides: 8. Germline loops: CDR1 LNHDA, CDR2 SQIVND (reference sequence). CDR3 in DNA: TGTGCCAGTAGTATGTCTCGACAGGGCTTAGCCAAAAACATTCAGTACTTC. Its protein is CASSMSRQGLAKNIQYF.

By frequency in the sample, this clonotype is medium-sized. This rearrangement joins TRBV19 to TRBJ2-1; 9 bases are shared with TRBD2. The CDR3 spans 16 residues. Germline V CDR1 and CDR2: LNHDA, SQIVND (reference sequence). Trimming at V came to 1 base and at J to 9 bases, leaving 10 bases not matched to a gene. The CDR3 DNA reads as TGTGCCAGTAGTATAGGTACGGGACTAGCATTCGTTGAGCAGTTCTTC. It codes for CASSIGTGLAFVEQFF.

This chain uses TRBV15 with TRBJ1-4; D remains ambiguous. Looked up from germline, CDR1 is LNHNV and CDR2 is YYDKDF (reference sequence). CDR3 length: 12 amino acids. V was clipped by 0 bases and J by 16 bases, with 12 bases between them. CDR3 sequence reads: CATSRDLTASFF. The CDR3 coding sequence is TGTGCCACCAGCAGAGATCTTACGGCGTCGTTTTTT.

This chain connects TRBV12-3 or TRBV12-4 to TRBJ2-7; unclear D gene. The ends were cut back, 6 bases at V and 6 bases at J, with 12 bases in the middle. This CDR3 spans 12 amino acids. The CDR3 loop is CASSRSAAEQYF. The CDR3 region has the DNA TGTGCCAGCAGCCGGAGTGCGGCCGAGCAGTACTTC.

The CDR3 nucleotides are TGTGCCAGCAGCGTTTCCGGGGGAGCGAACACCGGGGAGCTGTTTTTT. Its protein product is CASSVSGGANTGELFF. The rearrangement links TRBV5-4 to TRBJ2-2; tentatively, D is TRBD2 (6 bases). The CDR3 extends over 16 amino acids. Trimming removed 4 bases at V and 0 bases at J, with 13 bases between. Germline CDR1 SGHNT, CDR2 YYREEE (reference sequence).

This clonotype is medium-sized (0.01 to 0.1%). This chain links TRBV19 with TRBJ2-5, with D possibly being TRBD1 (5 bases). Germline CDR1 is LNHDA and CDR2 is SQIVND (reference sequence). Trimming pared 5 bases from V and 5 bases from J, leaving 12 bases between. The CDR3 has 13 residues. The CDR3 DNA reads as TGTGCCAGTAGTCGCAGGGCGGAGGAGACCCAGTACTTC. Translation gives CASSRRAEETQYF.

This clonotype came up a few times. The chain recombines TRBV6-2 or TRBV6-3 with TRBJ1-5; 9 bases line up with TRBD1. Germline V gene sequence: CDR1 MNHEY, CDR2 SVGEGT. This CDR3 is built from 15 residues. V gave up 4 bases and J gave up 2 bases; unmatched junction bases: 3. The CDR3 loop reads CASSFTGGGNQPQHF. CDR3 coding DNA: TGTGCCAGCAGTTTCACAGGGGGCGGCAATCAGCCCCAGCATTTT.

The chain links TRBV6-5 to TRBJ2-3; maybe TRBD2 (6 bases). Germline V gives CDR1 MNHEY, CDR2 SVGAGI. This CDR3 spans 15 amino acids. Deletions cut 5 bases from V and 0 bases from J, with 12 bases between. The CDR3 protein is CASSGGLPSTDTQYF. The CDR3, as DNA: TGTGCCAGCAGTGGGGGACTCCCGAGCACAGATACGCAGTATTTT.

This clonotype is labeled medium-sized. The chain recombines TRBV29-1 with TRBJ2-1; D remains ambiguous. This CDR3 comprises 11 residues. Trimming cost V 1 base and J 5 bases, with 3 bases left between them. From germline, CDR1 is SQVTM and CDR2 ANQGSEA. For the CDR3, the DNA is TGCAGCGTTGAAGGGAACAATGAGCAGTTCTTC. Translation: CSVEGNNEQFF.

The CDR3 region has the DNA TGTGCCAGCTCACCCGGGACAAATGAAGCTTTCTTT. Its translation is CASSPGTNEAFF. This rearrangement joins TRBV18 to TRBJ1-1; possible D gene TRBD1, 6 bases. Per the germline V gene, CDR1 is KGHSH and CDR2 is LQKENI. Trimming left V 3 bases short and J 7 bases short, with 9 bases between. The CDR3 loop spans 12 amino acids.

This clonotype is medium-sized in the sample. The chain couples TRBV11-1 to TRBJ2-3, with 10 bases matching TRBD2. Germline V lookup: CDR1 SGHAT, CDR2 FQDESV (reference sequence). The CDR3 is 17 amino acids. With V trimmed by 3 bases and J by 6 bases, 12 bases remained unmatched. The CDR3 bases are TGTGCCAGCAGCTTCGGGGCTAGCGGGAGACAGGGGGATACGCAGTATTTT. It specifies CASSFGASGRQGDTQYF.

V is TRBV4-3 and J is TRBJ2-2, with TRBD1 identical over 9 bases. The V and J ends lost 0 bases and 8 bases, in that order; junction bases with no gene match: 7. Looked up from germline, CDR1 is LGHNA and CDR2 is YSLEER. This CDR3 is 16 amino acids long. CDR3 sequence reads: CASSQEGDRVVGELFF. The CDR3 region has the DNA TGCGCCAGCAGCCAAGAAGGGGACAGGGTAGTTGGGGAGCTGTTTTTT.

J is TRBJ2-6 and V is TRBV11-1; TRBD1 is a possible D gene (5 bases). Between the trimmed V and J ends, which lost 3 bases and 0 bases, there was a span of 9 bases. This CDR3 comprises 16 residues. Per the germline V gene, CDR1 is SGHAT and CDR2 is FQDESV (reference sequence). CDR3 sequence reads: CASSLRQISGANVLTF. CDR3 coding DNA: TGTGCCAGCAGCTTGCGACAGATCTCTGGGGCCAACGTCCTGACTTTC.

This clonotype was detected ten times or more. CDR3 nucleotides: TGTGCCAGCAGAACGAGCTTCGAGCAGTACTTC. Translated, it gives CASRTSFEQYF. The J gene is TRBJ2-7, the V gene TRBV27; the D is unclear. Germline lookup yields CDR1 MNHEY and CDR2 SMNVEV (reference sequence). This CDR3 has 11 amino acids. V was trimmed by 6 bases and J by 6 bases, leaving 9 bases between them.

At least ten counts were recorded for this clonotype. J is TRBJ2-3 and V is TRBV6-5; perhaps TRBD1 as D (6 bases). Per the germline V gene, CDR1 is MNHEY and CDR2 is SVGAGI. V dropped 2 bases and J dropped 4 bases, with 13 bases sitting between them. The CDR3 sequence is 15 residues long. CDR3 region: CASSYNRASADTQYF. CDR3 nucleotide sequence: TGTGCCAGCAGTTACAACAGGGCGAGTGCAGATACGCAGTATTTT.

The table lists this clonotype with a few counts. This chain joins TRBV6-5 and TRBJ1-6; TRBD1 matches 7 bases. The germline V gene has CDR1 MNHEY and CDR2 SVGAGI. V lost 2 bases to trimming and J lost 9 bases; unmatched junction nucleotides: 4. The CDR3 runs 14 residues. CDR3 protein: CASSYGDSSSPLHF. CDR3 nucleotide sequence: TGTGCCAGCAGTTACGGGGACAGTTCTTCACCCCTCCACTTT.

With regard to this clonotype: A much larger clone lies a single base off, so this may be a read error. The chain links TRBV5-6 to TRBJ2-7, with TRBD2 matching over 9 bases. Germline CDR1 is SGHDT and CDR2 is YYEEEE. Losses at the gene ends were 0 bases for V and 2 bases for J; bases not matched to a gene: 6. This CDR3 region has 16 residues. Here the CDR3 reads CASSLAPAGGAYEQYF. The CDR3 region has the DNA TGTGCCAGCAGCTTGGCCCCAGCGGGAGGTGCCTACGAGCAGTACTTC. Based on the CDR3 plus reference TRBV5-6 and TRBJ2-7, the full variable domain is DAGVTQSPTHLIKTRGQQVTLRCSPKSGHDTVSWYQQALGQGPQFIFQYYEEEERQRGNFPDRFSGHQFPNYSSELNVNALLLGDSALYLCASSLAPAGGAYEQYFGPGTRLTVT.

Only one count was recorded for this clonotype. With a much larger clone just one base away, this may be a read error. No conserved phenylalanine or tryptophan is present at the end of the CDR3, so a read error is the likely explanation. The chain couples TRBV29-1 to TRBJ2-1; 9 nucleotides align to TRBD2. Germline V CDR1 and CDR2: SQVTM, ANQGSEA. There are 14 residues in the CDR3. The trim removed 6 bases at V and 2 bases at J, leaving 5 bases unmatched. The CDR3 region is CSVASGIPYNEQFL. The CDR3 DNA reads as TGCAGCGTCGCTAGCGGGATCCCCTACAATGAGCAGTTCTTA.

The V call is TRBV6-2 or TRBV6-3, the J call TRBJ2-1, with 7 bases fitting TRBD1. This CDR3 has 17 residues. From germline, CDR1 is MNHEY and CDR2 SVGEGT. V lost 4 bases to trimming and J lost 8 bases; unmatched junction nucleotides: 17. Written as DNA, the CDR3 is TGTGCCAGCAGTTTCGAGTTCCGGGACAGAACCGTCGATGAGCAGTTCTTC. Its translation: CASSFEFRDRTVDEQFF.

Ten or more counts support this clonotype. V is TRBV5-4 and J is TRBJ2-6; D is unresolved. CDR3 size: 16 residues. Per germline, CDR1 SGHNT and CDR2 YYREEE (reference sequence). V was cut by 0 bases and J by 1 base, with 8 bases left in between. The CDR3 protein is CASSLGHQSGANVLTF. CDR3 in DNA: TGTGCCAGCAGCTTGGGACATCAGTCTGGGGCCAACGTCCTGACTTTC.

A few counts support this clonotype. V gene TRBV18 combines with J gene TRBJ1-1; 7 nucleotides match TRBD1. Germline values: CDR1 KGHSH, CDR2 LQKENI. The CDR3 loop spans 14 amino acids. Unmatched junction bases numbered 4, after V lost 5 bases and J lost 1 base. The CDR3 here is CASSRDSKNTEAFF. The CDR3 DNA reads TGTGCCAGCTCAAGGGACAGTAAGAACACTGAAGCTTTCTTT.

This clonotype was detected many times. The chain carries TRBV18 and TRBJ2-2; 8 bases line up with TRBD2. The V and J ends lost 1 base and 5 bases, in that order; junction bases with no gene match: 9. Per the germline V gene, CDR1 is KGHSH and CDR2 is LQKENI. The CDR3 runs to 17 residues. Here the CDR3 DNA reads TGTGCCAGCTCACCACTAGCAAGCGGGAGAAGAACCGGGGAGCTGTTTTTT. This codes for CASSPLASGRRTGELFF.

The sample holds a few counts of this clonotype. J is TRBJ1-1 and V is TRBV7-4, with D possibly TRBD1 on 6 matching bases. Trimming took 3 bases from V and 5 from J, leaving 13 bases between them. There are 14 residues in the CDR3. The germline V gene has CDR1 SGHVT and CDR2 SQSDAQ. CDR3 bases: TGTGCCAGCAGCTTTCAAGGGGGGCAGACTGAAGCTTTCTTT. It codes for CASSFQGGQTEAFF.

The J gene is TRBJ2-7, the V gene TRBV5-4; the match to TRBD2 covers 10 bases. This CDR3 is built from 16 residues. Germline trimming cut 0 bases from V and 7 bases from J; bases unmatched to any gene: 10. Germline lookup yields CDR1 SGHNT and CDR2 YYREEE (reference sequence). CDR3 region: CASSLGLAGVMGEQYF. The CDR3 DNA reads TGTGCCAGCAGCTTGGGCCTAGCGGGAGTCATGGGAGAGCAGTACTTC.

The table lists this clonotype with a few counts. The junction shows a germline mismatch at one end, possibly a read error. This chain links TRBV13 with TRBJ1-1, with D perhaps TRBD1 (5 bases). The CDR3 has 14 amino acids. Germline V gene lookup returns CDR1 PRHDT and CDR2 FYEKMQ (reference sequence). In DNA, the CDR3 is TGTGCCAGCAGCCTAGGGGTTATGAACACTGAAGCTTTCTTT. This encodes CASSLGVMNTEAFF.

This clonotype was found a few times. This chain uses TRBV12-3 or TRBV12-4 with TRBJ1-2, with D tentatively TRBD1 (5 bases). Trimming left V 5 bases short and J 4 bases short, with 11 bases between. This CDR3 is built from 13 residues. CDR3 in DNA: TGTGCCAGCAGTCCCGGGACCAGCTATGGCTACACCTTC. Amino acid sequence: CASSPGTSYGYTF.

This clonotype came up a few times. V usage is TRBV12-3 or TRBV12-4 and J usage is TRBJ1-4; no definite D call. The CDR3 sequence is 14 residues long. The germline V and J ends were trimmed by 3 bases and 6 bases, with 11 bases remaining between them. The CDR3 protein is CASSLGTRDEKLFF. DNA of the CDR3: TGTGCCAGCAGTTTGGGCACTCGGGATGAAAAACTGTTTTTT.